One and the same sample provided the 26 T cell receptor beta chains below, sequenced in a study of T-cell reconstitution after alpha-beta-depleted transplantation in children. Unique molecular identifiers tagged the TCRbeta library. TCRdb processed the PCR reads anew with MiXCR; each CDR3 protein has one entry. The table records 350,000 to 500,000 distinct CDR3 sequences, 43% of them present only once. The sequences come from PBMCs, collected before TCRalphabeta/CD19-depleted stem cell transplant. The receptors stem from a girl aged 2-15 years with aplastic anemia, due to receive a stem cell transplant.

This clonotype was detected only once. Relative to the germline gene, one junction end is altered; a read error may explain this. The chain recombines TRBV28 with TRBJ2-7; D is uncertain. The CDR3 runs to 14 residues. Germline V gene data show CDR1 as MDHEN and CDR2 as SYDVKM. CDR3 residues: CASSLYAPVYEQYF. Here the CDR3 DNA reads TGTGCCAGCAGCTTATATGCCCCCGTATACGAGCAGTACTTC. The full variable domain, completed using reference TRBV28 and TRBJ2-7, is DVKVTQSSRYLVKRTGEKVFLECVQDMDHENMFWYRQDPGLGLRLIYFSYDVKMKEKGDIPEGYSVSREKKERFSLILESASTNQTSMYLCASSLYAPVYEQYFGPGTRLTVT.

V usage is TRBV20-1 and J usage is TRBJ2-5; perhaps TRBD1 as D (6 bases). The V and J ends lost 4 bases and 5 bases respectively, with 14 bases between them. Germline V lookup: CDR1 DFQATT, CDR2 SNEGSKA (reference sequence). The CDR3 sequence is 13 residues long. CDR3 coding DNA: TGCAGTGCTACTAGCAAGCAGGGGGAGACCCAGTACTTC. It specifies CSATSKQGETQYF.

This clonotype was recorded many times. This chain joins TRBV20-1 and TRBJ2-1; 12 positions match TRBD2. Germline CDR1 and CDR2: DFQATT and SNEGSKA (reference sequence). Trimming at V came to 6 bases and at J to 9 bases, leaving 12 bases not matched to a gene. The CDR3 loop spans 15 amino acids. The CDR3 nucleotides read TGCAGTGCACCCAGCCGGACTAGCGGGACCCGTGAGCAGTTCTTC. This translates into CSAPSRTSGTREQFF.

This chain links TRBV20-1 with TRBJ2-7, with a weak D call TRBD2 (5 bases). The CDR3 is 14 residues long. Germline CDR1 and CDR2: DFQATT and SNEGSKA (reference sequence). V dropped 3 bases and J dropped 3 bases, with 15 bases sitting between them. CDR3 region: CSARTNKGRYEQYF. The CDR3 DNA reads as TGCAGTGCTAGGACTAACAAAGGTCGCTACGAGCAGTACTTC.

The V gene is TRBV29-1, the J gene TRBJ1-5; D is perhaps TRBD1 (6 bases). Germline V gene data show CDR1 as SQVTM and CDR2 as ANQGSEA. V shed 4 bases and J shed 3 bases, with 13 bases lying between them. The CDR3 covers 14 residues. CDR3 DNA: TGCAGCGTTGGAGAGGGGGTCTACAATCAGCCCCAGCATTTT. Protein sequence: CSVGEGVYNQPQHF.

This clonotype was recorded a few times. The chain has TRBV20-1 and TRBJ2-6; D might be TRBD2 (6 bases). The CDR3 consists of 16 residues. Germline CDR1 and CDR2: DFQATT and SNEGSKA (reference sequence). Trimming cost V 1 base and J 2 bases, with 12 bases left between them. The CDR3 region has the DNA TGCAGTGCTAGAGGAAGGAGGGTTACTGGGGCCAACGTCCTGACTTTC. Translation: CSARGRRVTGANVLTF.

Note on this clonotype: A single base separates this from a much larger clone, so it may be a read error. The chain uses TRBV7-9 and TRBJ2-1; unclear D gene. CDR1 and CDR2 from the germline V gene are SEHNR and FQNEAQ (reference sequence). CDR3 length: 14 amino acids. The CDR3 sequence: CASSFVLSGDEHFF. DNA for the CDR3: TGTGCCAGCAGCTTTGTTCTCTCGGGCGATGAGCATTTCTTC.

This clonotype was observed a single time. The chain is built from TRBV27 and TRBJ1-2, with 12 positions matching TRBD1. The CDR3 extends over 14 amino acids. CDR1 and CDR2 from the germline V gene are MNHEY and SMNVEV (reference sequence). The trim removed 5 bases at V and 9 bases at J, leaving 7 bases unmatched. CDR3 sequence (DNA): TGTGCCAGCAGTAATCGCGGGACAGGGGGCAGCTACACCTTC. Translating gives CASSNRGTGGSYTF.

This clonotype has only a few counts. The chain couples TRBV6-1 to TRBJ2-7, with 7 bases identical to TRBD1. Trimming at V came to 6 bases and at J to 3 bases, leaving 14 bases not matched to a gene. This CDR3 has 16 residues. The germline gives CDR1 MNHNS, CDR2 SASEGT. This CDR3 is CASSRQVGQVFYEQYF. As DNA, the CDR3 is TGTGCCAGCAGCCGGCAGGTAGGACAGGTATTCTACGAGCAGTACTTC.

This clonotype was counted ten times or more. The chain recombines TRBV27 with TRBJ1-4, with D unclear. V dropped 5 bases and J dropped 6 bases, with 10 bases sitting between them. Germline V gives CDR1 MNHEY, CDR2 SMNVEV (reference sequence). This CDR3 spans 13 amino acids. The CDR3 sequence is CASSGEGDEKLFF. CDR3 nucleotide sequence: TGTGCCAGCAGTGGGGAGGGTGATGAAAAACTGTTTTTT.

V is TRBV7-9 and J is TRBJ1-3; D is ambiguous. The germline gives CDR1 SEHNR, CDR2 FQNEAQ (reference sequence). V was shortened by 2 bases and J by 4 bases, with 15 bases between the two germline ends. The CDR3 consists of 16 residues. In DNA, the CDR3 is TGTGCCAGCAGCTTAAAAAGGGAAGGTCCGGGAAACACCATATATTTT. This gives the protein CASSLKREGPGNTIYF.

This chain connects TRBV7-2 to TRBJ2-1; TRBD2 agrees at 11 bases. CDR1 is SGHTA and CDR2 is FQGNSA in the germline V gene. V trimming: 2 bases; J trimming: 3 bases; junction bases outside the gene matches: 6. The CDR3 sequence is 17 residues long. CDR3 nucleotides: TGTGCCAGCAGCTTACGTCCGGGACTAGCGGACTACAATGAGCAGTTCTTC. Its translation: CASSLRPGLADYNEQFF.

The chain has TRBV7-2 and TRBJ1-5; D may be TRBD1 (6 bases). This CDR3 comprises 17 residues. V lost 6 bases and J lost 3, with 21 bases in between. Germline loops: CDR1 SGHTA, CDR2 FQGNSA. The CDR3 loop is CASRPFPEDSVNQPQHF. The CDR3 nucleotides read TGTGCCAGCAGGCCTTTCCCCGAGGACAGCGTCAATCAGCCCCAGCATTTT.

This chain uses TRBV6-5 with TRBJ2-3; D is undetermined. V lost 4 bases and J lost 8, with 19 bases in between. The CDR3 totals 15 residues. Germline values: CDR1 MNHEY, CDR2 SVGAGI. This CDR3 reads CASSSLPTSRSTQYF. The CDR3 nucleotides read TGTGCCAGCAGTTCCCTCCCGACATCGCGGAGTACGCAGTATTTT.

This clonotype has at least ten counts. The rearrangement links TRBV12-3 or TRBV12-4 to TRBJ2-1; the D gene is possibly TRBD2 (5 bases). The CDR3 runs 15 residues. Trimming pared 9 bases from V and 1 base from J, leaving 16 bases between. CDR3 loop: CASKAGSGSYNEQFF. The CDR3 DNA reads as TGTGCCAGTAAAGCAGGTTCGGGGTCCTACAATGAGCAGTTCTTC.

This chain uses TRBV18 with TRBJ1-1; D is ambiguous. Trimming removed 1 base at V and 1 base at J, with 10 bases between. Germline CDR1 and CDR2: KGHSH and LQKENI. CDR3 size: 15 residues. CDR3 loop: CASSPRRDSNTEAFF. The DNA for the CDR3 is TGTGCCAGCTCACCACGTAGGGATTCGAACACTGAAGCTTTCTTT.

This clonotype was recorded a few times. The chain is built from TRBV12-3 or TRBV12-4 and TRBJ1-5; TRBD1 is a possible D gene (6 bases). The CDR3 contains 15 residues. The V end lost 1 base, the J end lost 3 bases, and 10 bases lay between the germline ends. The chain's CDR3 is CASSLEGGDNQPQHF. CDR3 in DNA: TGTGCCAGCAGTTTAGAAGGGGGAGACAATCAGCCCCAGCATTTT.

The chain carries TRBV6-1 and TRBJ2-6, with D possibly matching TRBD2 (5 bases). The germline gives CDR1 MNHNS, CDR2 SASEGT. The V gene lost 7 bases and the J gene lost 1 base, with 17 bases spanning the gap. The CDR3 totals 17 residues. CDR3 region: CASTRRERRSGANVLTF. CDR3 bases: TGTGCCAGCACTAGAAGGGAGAGAAGATCTGGGGCCAACGTCCTGACTTTC.

This clonotype is a singleton in its sample. The chain joins TRBV11-2 to TRBJ2-2; D is unresolved. The V end was cut by 7 bases, the J end by 5 bases, with 17 bases between. This CDR3 is built from 15 residues. Germline lookup yields CDR1 SGHAT and CDR2 FQNNGV. CDR3 DNA sequence: TGTGCCAGCACCCATCCCGGCAGCCTTACCGGGGAGCTGTTTTTT. Protein sequence: CASTHPGSLTGELFF.

This clonotype has only one observation. The gene calls are TRBV28 and TRBJ2-3, with D unresolved. The V end was cut by 6 bases, the J end by 1 base, with 11 bases between. Germline V gene sequence: CDR1 MDHEN, CDR2 SYDVKM. This CDR3 region has 14 residues. The CDR3 reads CASSSRIGTDTQYF. The CDR3, as DNA: TGTGCCAGCAGCTCACGAATTGGCACAGATACGCAGTATTTT.

This sequence joins TRBV20-1 and TRBJ2-5; 10 bases are a match to TRBD1. There are 14 residues in the CDR3. Germline CDR1 reads DFQATT; CDR2 reads SNEGSKA (reference sequence). The V segment lost 6 bases and the J segment 5 bases; nucleotides outside the gene matches: 9. The CDR3 spells CSAPPGQGIETQYF. The CDR3 DNA follows: TGCAGTGCGCCACCGGGACAGGGGATCGAGACCCAGTACTTC.

There are a few counts of this clonotype. The chain joins TRBV12-3 or TRBV12-4 to TRBJ1-6; 7 nucleotides line up with TRBD1. V gave up 6 bases and J gave up 7 bases; unmatched junction bases: 3. The CDR3 has 13 amino acids. The CDR3 DNA reads as TGTGCCAGCAGCGCACAGGGGAATTCACCCCTCCACTTT. Protein product: CASSAQGNSPLHF.

This clonotype was seen many times. The chain couples TRBV3-1 to TRBJ2-7, with no clear D. This CDR3 has 14 residues. Looked up from germline, CDR1 is LGHDT and CDR2 is YNNKEL (reference sequence). V lost 6 bases, J lost 7 bases, and 19 bases lay in between. CDR3 amino acids: CASSRRGEKWEQYF. The DNA for the CDR3 is TGTGCCAGCAGTCGTCGCGGTGAGAAATGGGAGCAGTACTTC.

V and J are TRBV5-1 and TRBJ2-1; 8 bases align to TRBD1. The CDR3 extends over 16 amino acids. Germline trimming cut 1 base from V and 6 bases from J; bases unmatched to any gene: 9. Germline values: CDR1 SGHRS, CDR2 YFSETQ. CDR3 sequence (DNA): TGCGCCAGCAGCTTGATCCCAGGGGGCGCGGGCAATGAGCAGTTCTTC. It codes for CASSLIPGGAGNEQFF.

The chain joins TRBV7-6 to TRBJ2-5; TRBD1 is a possible D gene (5 bases). The germline V and J ends were trimmed by 0 bases and 5 bases, with 13 bases remaining between them. The CDR3 is 15 amino acids. Per the germline V gene, CDR1 is SGHVS and CDR2 is FNYEAQ. In DNA, the CDR3 is TGTGCCAGCAGCTTAGCGGACACCAACCTGGAGACCCAGTACTTC. Translating it yields CASSLADTNLETQYF. Looking up the rest from reference TRBV7-6 and TRBJ2-5 gives the full variable domain: GAGVSQSPRYKVTKRGQDVALRCDPISGHVSLYWYRQALGQGPEFLTYFNYEAQQDKSGLPNDRFSAERPEGSISTLTIQRTEQRDSAMYRCASSLADTNLETQYFGPGTRLLVL.

The rearrangement joins TRBV11-2 to TRBJ2-2; a possible D gene is TRBD2 (5 bases). Germline lookup yields CDR1 SGHAT and CDR2 FQNNGV. Trimming stripped 1 base from V and 1 base from J, with 13 bases between. This CDR3 contains 17 residues. The DNA for the CDR3 is TGTGCCAGCAGCTTAGGGCGTTGGGAGATGAACACCGGGGAGCTGTTTTTT. This codes for CASSLGRWEMNTGELFF.